The rows below give T cell receptor beta chains drawn from one sample of a study of OX40 agonist ivuxolimab in advanced cancers. Sequencing used immunoSEQ multiplex PCR; TCRdb keeps in-frame clones, though not all of them. Among 130,000 or so clones listed, approximately 94% were seen once. The sequencing here drew on CD4+ or CD8+ T cells sorted from blood, taken in a trial of the OX40 agonist ivuxolimab. These receptors were obtained from an adult with an advanced solid tumor such as melanoma, head and neck, liver or kidney cancer. Each CDR3 is given with its conserved first and last residue.

CDR3aa: CASSQGGGDTQYF
v_gene: TRBV4-3
j_gene: TRBJ2-3

CDR3aa: CASSTTQGENTGELFF
v_gene: TRBV18
j_gene: TRBJ2-2

CDR3aa: CAIVGQLNTEAFF
v_gene: TRBV10-3
j_gene: TRBJ1-1

CDR3aa: CASSYDTGGRTDTQYF
v_gene: TRBV6-5
j_gene: TRBJ2-3

CDR3aa: CASSPTFGTGSSYEQYF
v_gene: TRBV18
j_gene: TRBJ2-7

CDR3aa: CASGRLFAGELFF
v_gene: TRBV19
j_gene: TRBJ2-2

CDR3aa: CASSAGRVSSTDTQYF
v_gene: TRBV9
j_gene: TRBJ2-3

CDR3aa: CASSPQTSGNTGELFF
v_gene: TRBV18
j_gene: TRBJ2-2

CDR3aa: CASRVQGSSYGYTF
v_gene: TRBV28
j_gene: TRBJ1-2

CDR3aa: CASSGLPGPPTEQYF
v_gene: TRBV9
j_gene: TRBJ2-7

CDR3aa: CASSWTGGTTEAFF
v_gene: TRBV28
j_gene: TRBJ1-1

CDR3aa: CASRSGGETQYF
v_gene: TRBV6-6
j_gene: TRBJ2-5

CDR3aa: CASSPRTSSQPQHF
v_gene: TRBV27
j_gene: TRBJ1-5

CDR3aa: CASSLRVSGKETQYF
v_gene: TRBV7-9
j_gene: TRBJ2-5

CDR3aa: CASSTPGRGRETQYF
v_gene: TRBV5-4
j_gene: TRBJ2-5

CDR3aa: CASSSDRVKDTQYF
v_gene: TRBV19
j_gene: TRBJ2-3

CDR3aa: CAWSLDRGEQYF
v_gene: TRBV30
j_gene: TRBJ2-7

CDR3aa: CASSQTGGRETQYF
v_gene: TRBV7-3
j_gene: TRBJ2-5

CDR3aa: CASSLSPGYEQYF
v_gene: TRBV5-5
j_gene: TRBJ2-7

CDR3aa: CASSLVTGTGEQYF
v_gene: TRBV5-1
j_gene: TRBJ2-7

CDR3aa: CASIVGGPSTDTQYF
v_gene: TRBV6-5
j_gene: TRBJ2-3

CDR3aa: CAISESQTGVYGYTF
v_gene: TRBV10-3
j_gene: TRBJ1-2

CDR3aa: CASSLGGRGAGQPQHF
v_gene: TRBV5-1
j_gene: TRBJ1-5

CDR3aa: CASSLGFDGYTF
v_gene: TRBV7-2
j_gene: TRBJ1-2

CDR3aa: CASSLGGRGGPDTQYF
v_gene: TRBV7-2
j_gene: TRBJ2-3

CDR3aa: CASSESDRPYGYTF
v_gene: TRBV10-1
j_gene: TRBJ1-2

CDR3aa: CASSVGQGITEAFF
v_gene: TRBV9
j_gene: TRBJ1-1

CDR3aa: CASTQSGHLRNEQFF
v_gene: TRBV7-3
j_gene: TRBJ2-1

CDR3aa: CASSLGDRDADTQYF
v_gene: TRBV5-1
j_gene: TRBJ2-3

CDR3aa: CASRGPGVSGNTIYF
v_gene: TRBV11-2
j_gene: TRBJ1-3

CDR3aa: CASSINQETQYF
v_gene: TRBV7-9
j_gene: TRBJ2-5

CDR3aa: CASSYTGNTEAFF
v_gene: TRBV7-2
j_gene: TRBJ1-1

CDR3aa: CASSSGLGVGTDTQYF
v_gene: TRBV5-5
j_gene: TRBJ2-3

CDR3aa: CASSLVAGGPTYEQYF
v_gene: TRBV7-2
j_gene: TRBJ2-7

CDR3aa: CASSSGRNQETQYF
v_gene: TRBV7-9
j_gene: TRBJ2-5

CDR3aa: CASSLWVAGANVLTF
v_gene: TRBV5-6
j_gene: TRBJ2-6

CDR3aa: CASSLVGLPNEQFF
v_gene: TRBV7-9
j_gene: TRBJ2-1

CDR3aa: CASSLGLVGSGELFF
v_gene: TRBV7-8
j_gene: TRBJ2-2

CDR3aa: CASSSRRGRLEKLFF
v_gene: TRBV11-2
j_gene: TRBJ1-4

CDR3aa: CASSYSRSNQPQHF
v_gene: TRBV6-6
j_gene: TRBJ1-5

CDR3aa: CASSLFDAGNTEAFF
v_gene: TRBV18
j_gene: TRBJ1-1

CDR3aa: CASSPNTGGAFF
v_gene: TRBV7-2
j_gene: TRBJ1-1

CDR3aa: CASSTGTVNTEAFF
v_gene: TRBV9
j_gene: TRBJ1-1